Listed below are T cell receptor beta chains from one sample, sequenced in a study of T cells in Graves' hyperthyroidism and ophthalmopathy. TCRdb analysed the multiplex PCR reads with MiXCR anew, one entry per CDR3 protein. The sample lists more than 550,000 distinct CDR3 sequences; roughly 17% were seen once. Sequenced: blood. Receptor source: a man aged 45-60 years with Graves' hyperthyroidism. The CDR3 runs from the conserved cysteine through the conserved F or W. The order of the fields is V gene, D gene, J gene, clone size, CDR3 DNA, CDR3 protein. D genes are given only for firm matches. Size values are once, few and many counts, or a class for expanded clones, and some rows have none.

TRBV3-1,.,TRBJ1-5,many,TGTGCCAGCAGCCAAGGGGCTTACCATCAGCCCCAGCATTTT,CASSQGAYHQPQHF
TRBV7-9,.,TRBJ2-1,few,TGTGCCAGCAAGGAGGAAGAGTACAATGAGCAGTTCTTC,CASKEEEYNEQFF
TRBV20-1,TRBD2,TRBJ2-5,many,TGCAGTGCCTGGCTTAGCGGGAGGGTAAAGGAGACCCAGTACTTC,CSAWLSGRVKETQYF
TRBV11-1,TRBD2,TRBJ2-1,many,TGTGCCAGCAGCCCCGGACTAGCGGGAGCACGAGAGCAGTTCTTC,CASSPGLAGAREQFF
TRBV10-3,TRBD1,TRBJ1-6,many,TGTGCCATCAGTGCGGGACAGGGGGACTCACCCCTCCACTTT,CAISAGQGDSPLHF
TRBV7-2,.,TRBJ1-3,.,TGTGCCAGCAGCTCCTATGTCCCTGGAAACACCATATATTTT,CASSSYVPGNTIYF
TRBV28,TRBD2,TRBJ2-3,many,TGTGCCAGCACCCCACTAGCGGGACTTACAGATACGCAGTATTTT,CASTPLAGLTDTQYF
TRBV12-3/TRBV12-4,TRBD1,TRBJ1-3,.,TGTGCCAGCACTCTCCCACAGGGGACTGGAAACACCATATATTTT,CASTLPQGTGNTIYF
TRBV2,.,TRBJ1-6,.,TGTGCCGGCAGGGGACTAAAGAAAGATAATTCACCCCTCCACTTT,CAGRGLKKDNSPLHF
TRBV18,TRBD1,TRBJ1-1,few,TGTGCCAGCTCCACGGACAGGGAAGCTGAAGCTTTCTTT,CASSTDREAEAFF
TRBV5-4,.,TRBJ1-1,few,TGTGCCAGCAGCTCCTTATTGACAGGGAACACTGAAGCTTTCTTT,CASSSLLTGNTEAFF
TRBV28,TRBD2,TRBJ2-1,.,TGTGCCAGCAGTTTATCGGCTAGCGGGAGAAATGAGCAGTTCTTC,CASSLSASGRNEQFF
TRBV9,.,TRBJ2-3,few,TGTGCCAGCAGCGGCGGACTTGGGGCAGATACGCAGTATTTT,CASSGGLGADTQYF
TRBV7-9,TRBD2,TRBJ2-7,.,TGTGCCAGCAGCCCACAAGGACTAGCGGGAGGGAGCTACGAGCAGTACTTC,CASSPQGLAGGSYEQYF
TRBV9,.,TRBJ1-6,many,TGTGCCAGCAGCGTGGATCTGATGAGAGGCAATTCACCCCTCCACTTT,CASSVDLMRGNSPLHF
TRBV19,TRBD1,TRBJ1-1,.,TGTGCCAGTAGGCAGACAGGGGAGAACACTGAAGCTTTCTTT,CASRQTGENTEAFF
TRBV10-1,.,TRBJ2-2,few,TGCGCCAGCTCCCCCCAATTGACCGGGGAGCTGTTTTTT,CASSPQLTGELFF
TRBV12-3/TRBV12-4,.,TRBJ2-4,.,TGTGCCAGCAAGAGGGGGATTGGAAACATTCAGTACTTC,CASKRGIGNIQYF
TRBV27,TRBD2,TRBJ2-3,many,TGTGCCAGCAGGTCCTCCGTGACTAGCGGGCTCAGCACAGATACGCAGTATTTT,CASRSSVTSGLSTDTQYF
TRBV7-9,TRBD1,TRBJ1-1,few,TGTGCCAGCAGCTTAAGTACGTACAGGGGGATTCGGAACACTGAAGCTTTCTTT,CASSLSTYRGIRNTEAFF
TRBV29-1,.,TRBJ1-2,.,TGCAGCGTTGCCCCAGGGTCTAACTATGGCTACACCTTC,CSVAPGSNYGYTF
TRBV28,.,TRBJ1-1,many,TGTGCCAGCAGTTCCCCATTTTGGGTTACGAACACTGAAGCTTTCTTT,CASSSPFWVTNTEAFF
TRBV19,.,TRBJ2-2,.,TGTGCCAGTAGTTTCAATGGGGCCACCGGGGAGCTGTTTTTT,CASSFNGATGELFF
TRBV20-1,TRBD2,TRBJ2-5,.,TGCAGTGCAACCGGGACTAGCGGAGTTCAAGAGACCCAGTACTTC,CSATGTSGVQETQYF
TRBV4-1,.,TRBJ1-1,few,TGCGCCAGCAGCCAAGAGGGCGGACGGTTGAACACTGAAGCTTTCTTT,CASSQEGGRLNTEAFF
TRBV6-1,TRBD2,TRBJ2-3,many,TGTGCCAGCAGTTACGAGACTAGCGGATATTACACAGATACGCAGTATTTT,CASSYETSGYYTDTQYF
TRBV6-5,.,TRBJ1-1,.,TGTGCCAGCAGTTACTCGGCGCAGAACACTGAAGCTTTCTTT,CASSYSAQNTEAFF
TRBV24-1,.,TRBJ2-7,.,TGTGCCACCAGTGATTCAGCCCCCCGCAACGAGCAGTACTTC,CATSDSAPRNEQYF
TRBV28,.,TRBJ2-1,many,TGTGCCAGCAGTTTACCCTCCGGCAGGAGCTCCTACAATGAGCAGTTCTTC,CASSLPSGRSSYNEQFF
TRBV20-1,.,TRBJ2-5,few,TGCAGTGCTGTGTTGGGCACCGAGACCCAGTACTTC,CSAVLGTETQYF
TRBV19,.,TRBJ2-7,many,TGTGCCAGTAGTAAGGTCGGGAGCTCCTACGAGCAGTACTTC,CASSKVGSSYEQYF
TRBV28,TRBD2,TRBJ2-3,.,TGTGCCAGCAGTTCAAGGACTAGCTGGTGGGCAGATACGCAGTATTTT,CASSSRTSWWADTQYF
TRBV24-1,TRBD2,TRBJ2-1,.,TGTGCCACCAGTGATTCCGGACTAGCGGGAGACAGGTACAATGAGCAGTTCTTC,CATSDSGLAGDRYNEQFF
TRBV28,.,TRBJ2-7,many,TGTGCCAGCGGCACAGGGATGCACGAGCAGTACTTC,CASGTGMHEQYF
TRBV7-3,.,TRBJ2-1,.,TGTGCCAGCAGCCCAGGGGGGATAGCGGGCTCCTACAATGAGCAGTTCTTC,CASSPGGIAGSYNEQFF
TRBV7-2,TRBD1,TRBJ2-1,many,TGTGCCAGCAGCCAGTACAGGGGGGCGTACAATGAGCAGTTCTTC,CASSQYRGAYNEQFF
TRBV14,TRBD1,TRBJ1-3,few,TGTGCCAGCAGCCCGGTAGGGCTTCGGGACAGGGGGAAATCGGGAAACACCATATATTTT,CASSPVGLRDRGKSGNTIYF
TRBV15,.,TRBJ2-1,.,TGTGCCACCACCGGGACTTTACTCGGGAGCTCCTACAATGAGCAGTTCTTC,CATTGTLLGSSYNEQFF
TRBV28,.,TRBJ1-2,many,TGTGCCAGCAGTTTTGCAGGGACACAGCTCTATGGCTACACCTTC,CASSFAGTQLYGYTF
TRBV6-1,.,TRBJ2-1,many,TGTGCCAGCAGTGAAGGACAGCAGTCCTACAATGAGCAGTTCTTC,CASSEGQQSYNEQFF
TRBV7-9,.,TRBJ2-7,.,TGTGCCAGCAGCGGACGACAGTCCTACGAGCAGTACTTC,CASSGRQSYEQYF
TRBV11-2,TRBD1,TRBJ2-1,many,TGTGCCAGCAGCTTAGATAGGGGAGTACAGGGGGTCAGGAATGAGCAGTTCTTC,CASSLDRGVQGVRNEQFF
TRBV27,.,TRBJ1-4,many,TGTGCCAGCAGTTCCTGGGCAGAACCTAATGAAAAACTGTTTTTT,CASSSWAEPNEKLFF
TRBV20-1,TRBD2,TRBJ2-1,many,TGCAGTGCCTTGGATCTAGCGGGGGACTCCTACAATGAGCAGTTCTTC,CSALDLAGDSYNEQFF
TRBV24-1,.,TRBJ2-3,once,TGTGCCACCAGTGACAACAGGGACAACACAGATACGCAGTATTTT,CATSDNRDNTDTQYF
TRBV7-3,TRBD2,TRBJ2-7,.,TGTGCCAGCAGCTTGCGGGGGGGCTCAGGCTACGAGCAGTACTTC,CASSLRGGSGYEQYF
TRBV10-3,TRBD2,TRBJ2-7,many,TGTGCCATCAGTGAGGCATCAGGGAGCGGGACCTACGAGCAGTACTTC,CAISEASGSGTYEQYF
TRBV30,.,TRBJ2-7,few,TGTGCCTGGAGTCCCGACTACGAGCAGTACTTC,CAWSPDYEQYF
TRBV24-1,.,TRBJ1-1,.,TGTGCCACCAGTGACTATAAGACGGGGAACACTGAAGCTTTCTTT,CATSDYKTGNTEAFF
TRBV30,TRBD2,TRBJ2-7,many,TGTGCCTGGAGCTTATCGGGAGGTCGCTACGAGCAGTACTTC,CAWSLSGGRYEQYF
TRBV29-1,.,TRBJ1-1,.,TGCAGCGGTGGAGGGATGTACACTGAAGCTTTCTTT,CSGGGMYTEAFF
TRBV24-1,TRBD2,TRBJ2-5,many,TGTGCCACCAGTGGCCCGGGACTAGCGGACCAAGAGACCCAGTACTTC,CATSGPGLADQETQYF
TRBV11-2,TRBD2,TRBJ2-1,many,TGTGCCAGCAGTCGGCTTACTAGCGGGCGGGGGAATGAGCAGTTCTTC,CASSRLTSGRGNEQFF
TRBV2,TRBD1,TRBJ1-5,many,TGTGCCAGCAGGGGACAGACAGGCGTTCAGCCCCAGCATTTT,CASRGQTGVQPQHF